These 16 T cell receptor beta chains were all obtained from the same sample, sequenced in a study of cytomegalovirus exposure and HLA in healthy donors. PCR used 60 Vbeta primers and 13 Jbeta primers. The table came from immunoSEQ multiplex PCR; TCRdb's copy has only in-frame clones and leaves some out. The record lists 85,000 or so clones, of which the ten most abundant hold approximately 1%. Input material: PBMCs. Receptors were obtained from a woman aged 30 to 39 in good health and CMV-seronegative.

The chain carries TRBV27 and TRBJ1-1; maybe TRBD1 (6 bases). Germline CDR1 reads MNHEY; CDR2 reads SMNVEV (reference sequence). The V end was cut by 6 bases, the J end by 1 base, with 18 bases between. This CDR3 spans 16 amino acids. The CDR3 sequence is CASSPRTDWKNTEAFF. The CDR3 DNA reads TGTGCCAGCAGCCCTAGGACAGACTGGAAGAACACTGAAGCTTTCTTT.

The CDR3 reads CASSYGGEDSNEQFF. CDR3 sequence (DNA): TGTGCCAGCAGTTATGGGGGGGAGGACTCCAATGAGCAGTTCTTC. This chain joins TRBV6-5 and TRBJ2-1; 7 nucleotides match TRBD2. The J segment lost 6 bases and the V segment lost 3 bases, leaving 8 bases of the junction unmatched. CDR1 is MNHEY, CDR2 SVGAGI, per germline. CDR3 length: 15 residues.

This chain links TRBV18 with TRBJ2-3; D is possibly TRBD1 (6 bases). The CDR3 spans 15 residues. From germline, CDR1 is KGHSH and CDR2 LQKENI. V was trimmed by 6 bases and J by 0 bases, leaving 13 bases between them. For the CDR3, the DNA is TGTGCCAGCTCCCTTGGACAGTTGAGCACAGATACGCAGTATTTT. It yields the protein CASSLGQLSTDTQYF. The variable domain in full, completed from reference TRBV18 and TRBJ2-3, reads NAGVMQNPRHLVRRRGQEARLRCSPMKGHSHVYWYRQLPEEGLKFMVYLQKENIIDESGMPKERFSAEFPKEGPSILRIQQVVRGDSAAYFCASSLGQLSTDTQYFGPGTRLTVL.

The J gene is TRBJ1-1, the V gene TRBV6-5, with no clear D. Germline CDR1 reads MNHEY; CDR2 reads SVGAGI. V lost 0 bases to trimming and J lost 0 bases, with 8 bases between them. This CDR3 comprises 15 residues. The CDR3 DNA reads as TGTGCCAGCAGTTACTCACGAGACATGAACACTGAAGCTTTCTTT. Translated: CASSYSRDMNTEAFF.

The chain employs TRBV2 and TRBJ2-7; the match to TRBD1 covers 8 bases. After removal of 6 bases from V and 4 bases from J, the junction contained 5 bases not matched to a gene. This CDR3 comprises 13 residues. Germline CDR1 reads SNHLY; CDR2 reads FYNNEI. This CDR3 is CASRPQGVYEQYF. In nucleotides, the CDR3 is TGTGCCAGCAGGCCACAGGGGGTTTACGAGCAGTACTTC.

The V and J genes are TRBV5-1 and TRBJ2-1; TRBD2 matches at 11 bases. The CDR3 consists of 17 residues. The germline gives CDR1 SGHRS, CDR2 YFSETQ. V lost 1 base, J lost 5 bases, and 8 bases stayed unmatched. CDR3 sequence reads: CASSLTSGSPANNEQFF. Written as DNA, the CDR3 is TGCGCCAGCAGCTTGACTAGCGGGAGCCCCGCAAACAATGAGCAGTTCTTC.

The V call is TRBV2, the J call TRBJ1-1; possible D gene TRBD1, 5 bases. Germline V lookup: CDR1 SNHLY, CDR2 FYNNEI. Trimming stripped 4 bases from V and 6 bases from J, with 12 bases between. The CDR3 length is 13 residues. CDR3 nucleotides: TGTGCCAGCAGTGCGACAGAGAGAGCTGAAGCTTTCTTT. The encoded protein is CASSATERAEAFF.

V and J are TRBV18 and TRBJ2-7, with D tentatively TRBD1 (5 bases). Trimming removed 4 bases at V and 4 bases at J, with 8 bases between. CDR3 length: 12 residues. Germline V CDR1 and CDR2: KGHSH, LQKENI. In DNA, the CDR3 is TGTGCCAGCTCACTTCAGGGTTACGAGCAGTACTTC. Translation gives CASSLQGYEQYF.

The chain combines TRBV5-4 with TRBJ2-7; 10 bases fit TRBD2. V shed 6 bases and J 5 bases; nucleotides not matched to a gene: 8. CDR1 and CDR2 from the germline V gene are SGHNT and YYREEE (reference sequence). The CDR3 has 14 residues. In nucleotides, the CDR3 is TGTGCCAGCACCGAAGCGGGAGGGAGTAACGAGCAGTACTTC. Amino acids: CASTEAGGSNEQYF.

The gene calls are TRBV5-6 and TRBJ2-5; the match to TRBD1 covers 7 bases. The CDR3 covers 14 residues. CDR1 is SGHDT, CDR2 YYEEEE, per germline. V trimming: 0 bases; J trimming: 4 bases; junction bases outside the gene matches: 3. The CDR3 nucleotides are TGTGCCAGCAGCTTGGGACAGGGCCGAGAGACCCAGTACTTC. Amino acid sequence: CASSLGQGRETQYF.

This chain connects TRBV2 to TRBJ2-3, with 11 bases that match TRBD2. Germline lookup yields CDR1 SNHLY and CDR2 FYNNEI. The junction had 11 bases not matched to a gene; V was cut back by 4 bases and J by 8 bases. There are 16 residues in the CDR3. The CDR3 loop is CASSGPDSGRAGTQYF. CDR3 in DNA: TGTGCCAGCAGTGGACCGGATAGCGGGAGGGCCGGTACGCAGTATTTT.

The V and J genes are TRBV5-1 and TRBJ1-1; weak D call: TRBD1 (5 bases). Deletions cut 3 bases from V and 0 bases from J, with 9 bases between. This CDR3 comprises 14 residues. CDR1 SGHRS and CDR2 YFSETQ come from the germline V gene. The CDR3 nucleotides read TGCGCCAGCAGCTCGGAGACAGTGAACACTGAAGCTTTCTTT. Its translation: CASSSETVNTEAFF.

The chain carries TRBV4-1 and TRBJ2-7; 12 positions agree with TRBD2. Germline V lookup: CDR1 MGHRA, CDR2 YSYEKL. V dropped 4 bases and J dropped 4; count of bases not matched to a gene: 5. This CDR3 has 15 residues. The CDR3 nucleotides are TGCGCCAGCAGCCCCCGACTAGCGGGAGATTACGAGCAGTACTTC. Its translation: CASSPRLAGDYEQYF.

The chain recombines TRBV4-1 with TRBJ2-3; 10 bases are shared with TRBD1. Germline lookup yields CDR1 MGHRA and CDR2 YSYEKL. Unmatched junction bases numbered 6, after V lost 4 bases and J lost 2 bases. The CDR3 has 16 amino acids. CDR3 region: CASSPRQGANTDTQYF. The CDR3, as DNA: TGCGCCAGCAGCCCCCGACAGGGGGCAAACACAGATACGCAGTATTTT.

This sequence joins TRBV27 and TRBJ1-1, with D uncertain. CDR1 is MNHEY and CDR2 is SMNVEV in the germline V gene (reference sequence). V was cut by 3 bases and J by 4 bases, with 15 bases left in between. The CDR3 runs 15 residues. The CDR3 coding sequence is TGTGCCAGCAGTTTTAGCTGGGTCTCGGGCACTGAAGCTTTCTTT. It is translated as CASSFSWVSGTEAFF.

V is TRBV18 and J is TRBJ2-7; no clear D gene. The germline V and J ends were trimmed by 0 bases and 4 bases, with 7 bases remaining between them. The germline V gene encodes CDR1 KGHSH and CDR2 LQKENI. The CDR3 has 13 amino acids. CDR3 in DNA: TGTGCCAGCTCACCACCCAGTGCATACGAGCAGTACTTC. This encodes CASSPPSAYEQYF.